A selection of T cell receptor beta chains follows, all from one sample in a study of regulatory T cells in long-lasting Graves disease. MiXCR was run by TCRdb on the multiplex PCR reads, yielding one entry per CDR3 protein. The sample has 400,000 to 500,000 distinct CDR3 sequences, 20% to 25% seen once. Sequences were derived from peripheral blood mononuclear cells (PBMCs), sampled when the disease was refractory, from a patient treated with antithyroid drugs. These receptors were collected from a female donor with Graves disease. Both conserved end residues are part of each CDR3. D genes are given only for firm matches. Size is omitted from some rows. Given values are once, few, many or a class for expanded clones.

clone size: many; D gene: TRBD1; V gene: TRBV7-3; J gene: TRBJ1-6; CDR3 protein: CASSLTPGGNSPLHF; CDR3 DNA: TGTGCCAGCAGCTTAACTCCAGGGGGTAATTCACCCCTCCACTTT
clone size: many; D gene: TRBD1; V gene: TRBV28; J gene: TRBJ2-5; CDR3 protein: CASSSQDRGGETQYF; CDR3 DNA: TGTGCCAGCAGTTCCCAAGACAGGGGAGGTGAGACCCAGTACTTC
clone size: many; D gene: -; V gene: TRBV7-2; J gene: TRBJ2-2; CDR3 protein: CASSQYIGELFF; CDR3 DNA: TGTGCCAGCAGCCAGTACATCGGGGAGCTGTTTTTT
clone size: few; D gene: -; V gene: TRBV19; J gene: TRBJ1-2; CDR3 protein: CASSTTQGAGYGYTF; CDR3 DNA: TGTGCCAGTAGTACCACACAGGGTGCTGGCTATGGCTACACCTTC
clone size: few; D gene: -; V gene: TRBV10-2; J gene: TRBJ2-7; CDR3 protein: CASSEAGVLAEQYF; CDR3 DNA: TGCGCCAGCAGTGAGGCAGGAGTCCTCGCCGAGCAGTACTTC
clone size: few; D gene: -; V gene: TRBV27; J gene: TRBJ1-1; CDR3 protein: CASSMWGTNTEAFF; CDR3 DNA: TGTGCCAGCAGCATGTGGGGAACCAACACTGAAGCTTTCTTT
clone size: many; D gene: -; V gene: TRBV20-1; J gene: TRBJ2-5; CDR3 protein: CSALDSGYQETQYF; CDR3 DNA: TGCAGTGCCCTAGATAGCGGTTATCAAGAGACCCAGTACTTC
clone size: -; D gene: TRBD2; V gene: TRBV27; J gene: TRBJ2-4; CDR3 protein: CASSLVTSGGAKNIQYF; CDR3 DNA: TGTGCCAGCAGTTTAGTCACTAGCGGGGGGGCCAAAAACATTCAGTACTTC
clone size: -; D gene: TRBD2; V gene: TRBV27; J gene: TRBJ2-1; CDR3 protein: CASSLTSTAEQFF; CDR3 DNA: TGTGCCAGCAGCTTGACTAGCACGGCTGAGCAGTTCTTC
clone size: many; D gene: -; V gene: TRBV28; J gene: TRBJ1-2; CDR3 protein: CASSLAGFLTNYGYTF; CDR3 DNA: TGTGCCAGCAGTTTAGCAGGCTTTCTAACTAACTATGGCTACACCTTC
clone size: -; D gene: -; V gene: TRBV29-1; J gene: TRBJ2-5; CDR3 protein: CSVVQGQATQYF; CDR3 DNA: TGCAGCGTGGTCCAGGGTCAGGCGACCCAGTACTTC
clone size: -; D gene: TRBD2; V gene: TRBV29-1; J gene: TRBJ2-5; CDR3 protein: CSVLGGEGETQYF; CDR3 DNA: TGCAGCGTTCTAGGAGGGGAGGGAGAGACCCAGTACTTC
clone size: few; D gene: -; V gene: TRBV24-1; J gene: TRBJ2-7; CDR3 protein: CATSQGYEQYF; CDR3 DNA: TGTGCCACCAGTCAAGGTTACGAGCAGTACTTC
clone size: many; D gene: -; V gene: TRBV12-3/TRBV12-4; J gene: TRBJ2-7; CDR3 protein: CASSPKGAYEQYF; CDR3 DNA: TGTGCCAGCAGTCCGAAGGGGGCCTACGAGCAGTACTTC
clone size: -; D gene: -; V gene: TRBV18; J gene: TRBJ1-1; CDR3 protein: CASSPGPDGMNTEAFF; CDR3 DNA: TGTGCCAGCTCACCTGGGCCGGACGGGATGAACACTGAAGCTTTCTTT
clone size: many; D gene: TRBD2; V gene: TRBV28; J gene: TRBJ2-5; CDR3 protein: CASNGAAGEETQYF; CDR3 DNA: TGTGCCAGCAACGGCGCTGCGGGAGAGGAGACCCAGTACTTC
clone size: -; D gene: TRBD2; V gene: TRBV7-2; J gene: TRBJ2-1; CDR3 protein: CASSLGTVGRAEEQFF; CDR3 DNA: TGTGCCAGCAGCTTAGGTACGGTCGGGAGGGCCGAGGAGCAGTTCTTC
clone size: few; D gene: -; V gene: TRBV5-1; J gene: TRBJ1-5; CDR3 protein: CASSPNPGQPQHF; CDR3 DNA: TGCGCCAGCAGCCCGAACCCAGGTCAGCCCCAGCATTTT
clone size: many; D gene: -; V gene: TRBV28; J gene: TRBJ1-1; CDR3 protein: CASSLGSHATEAFF; CDR3 DNA: TGTGCCAGCAGTTTAGGGTCTCACGCCACTGAAGCTTTCTTT
clone size: -; D gene: TRBD2; V gene: TRBV19; J gene: TRBJ2-2; CDR3 protein: CATKLGGLAGGSNTGELFF; CDR3 DNA: TGTGCCACCAAACTGGGGGGACTAGCGGGAGGGAGCAACACCGGGGAGCTGTTTTTT
clone size: few; D gene: -; V gene: TRBV20-1; J gene: TRBJ1-1; CDR3 protein: CSASDQGKGEAFF; CDR3 DNA: TGCAGTGCTAGTGATCAGGGGAAGGGTGAAGCTTTCTTT
clone size: once; D gene: TRBD2; V gene: TRBV7-3; J gene: TRBJ2-1; CDR3 protein: CASSFGQWGGRNEQFF; CDR3 DNA: TGTGCCAGCAGCTTCGGCCAGTGGGGGGGTCGAAATGAGCAGTTCTTC
clone size: many; D gene: -; V gene: TRBV28; J gene: TRBJ2-7; CDR3 protein: CASSLSPGGDEQYF; CDR3 DNA: TGTGCCAGCAGTTTATCACCGGGCGGGGACGAGCAGTACTTC
clone size: many; D gene: -; V gene: TRBV19; J gene: TRBJ1-1; CDR3 protein: CASSFPGRTEAFF; CDR3 DNA: TGTGCCAGTAGTTTCCCAGGGAGGACTGAAGCTTTCTTT
clone size: -; D gene: TRBD2; V gene: TRBV27; J gene: TRBJ2-2; CDR3 protein: CASSFFWTSHGELFF; CDR3 DNA: TGTGCCAGCAGTTTTTTCTGGACTAGCCACGGGGAGCTGTTTTTT
clone size: many; D gene: -; V gene: TRBV7-2; J gene: TRBJ2-2; CDR3 protein: CASSPGQWNTGELFF; CDR3 DNA: TGTGCCAGCAGCCCCGGACAGTGGAACACCGGGGAGCTGTTTTTT
clone size: few; D gene: -; V gene: TRBV29-1; J gene: TRBJ1-1; CDR3 protein: CSVEDLQEGHTEAFF; CDR3 DNA: TGCAGCGTTGAAGATCTTCAAGAGGGGCACACTGAAGCTTTCTTT
clone size: -; D gene: -; V gene: TRBV7-2; J gene: TRBJ2-6; CDR3 protein: CASSDHRDPSGANVLTF; CDR3 DNA: TGTGCCAGCAGCGATCACAGGGATCCCTCTGGGGCCAACGTCCTGACTTTC
clone size: -; D gene: TRBD2; V gene: TRBV6-1; J gene: TRBJ2-1; CDR3 protein: CASTQAGGRLYNEQFF; CDR3 DNA: TGTGCCAGCACCCAGGCGGGCGGGAGACTTTACAATGAGCAGTTCTTC
clone size: -; D gene: TRBD2; V gene: TRBV7-7; J gene: TRBJ2-1; CDR3 protein: CASSQTSGGSEQFF; CDR3 DNA: TGTGCTAGCAGCCAGACTAGCGGGGGGAGTGAGCAGTTCTTC
clone size: few; D gene: TRBD1; V gene: TRBV14; J gene: TRBJ2-7; CDR3 protein: CASAGTGANYEQYF; CDR3 DNA: TGTGCCAGCGCCGGGACAGGGGCAAACTACGAGCAGTACTTC
clone size: -; D gene: -; V gene: TRBV15; J gene: TRBJ1-1; CDR3 protein: CATSRDAEMNTEAFF; CDR3 DNA: TGTGCCACCAGCAGAGATGCAGAAATGAACACTGAAGCTTTCTTT
clone size: many; D gene: -; V gene: TRBV29-1; J gene: TRBJ1-2; CDR3 protein: CSVSMDSTQGYTF; CDR3 DNA: TGCAGCGTTAGCATGGACAGTACCCAGGGCTACACCTTC
clone size: many; D gene: -; V gene: TRBV28; J gene: TRBJ1-1; CDR3 protein: CASSLLGARTEAFF; CDR3 DNA: TGTGCCAGCAGTTTATTGGGGGCGCGCACTGAAGCTTTCTTT
clone size: -; D gene: TRBD1; V gene: TRBV7-2; J gene: TRBJ1-4; CDR3 protein: CASSLAWGRGPQWGNEKLFF; CDR3 DNA: TGTGCCAGCAGCTTAGCTTGGGGCAGGGGGCCCCAGTGGGGTAATGAAAAACTGTTTTTT
clone size: many; D gene: TRBD1; V gene: TRBV2; J gene: TRBJ2-7; CDR3 protein: CASTRDRGDEQYF; CDR3 DNA: TGTGCCAGCACCCGGGACAGGGGAGACGAGCAGTACTTC
clone size: -; D gene: TRBD1; V gene: TRBV15; J gene: TRBJ2-5; CDR3 protein: CATSPGQGQETQYF; CDR3 DNA: TGTGCCACCAGTCCGGGACAGGGGCAAGAGACCCAGTACTTC
clone size: many; D gene: -; V gene: TRBV29-1; J gene: TRBJ1-5; CDR3 protein: CSVREGTADQPQHF; CDR3 DNA: TGCAGCGTTCGGGAAGGTACAGCCGATCAGCCCCAGCATTTT
clone size: -; D gene: -; V gene: TRBV27; J gene: TRBJ2-2; CDR3 protein: CASLEGTPNTGELFF; CDR3 DNA: TGTGCGAGTCTAGAGGGGACGCCAAACACCGGGGAGCTGTTTTTT
clone size: -; D gene: -; V gene: TRBV18; J gene: TRBJ2-5; CDR3 protein: CASSPKAGVQETQYF; CDR3 DNA: TGTGCCAGCTCACCGAAAGCTGGGGTTCAAGAGACCCAGTACTTC
clone size: once; D gene: TRBD1; V gene: TRBV4-2; J gene: TRBJ2-7; CDR3 protein: CASSQGTGGGYEQYF; CDR3 DNA: TGTGCCAGCAGCCAAGGGACAGGGGGAGGGTACGAGCAGTACTTC
clone size: -; D gene: -; V gene: TRBV5-1; J gene: TRBJ2-7; CDR3 protein: CASSLGKGLYEQYF; CDR3 DNA: TGCGCCAGCAGCTTGGGCAAGGGTCTCTACGAGCAGTACTTC
clone size: many; D gene: -; V gene: TRBV5-1; J gene: TRBJ1-2; CDR3 protein: CASSLDPARDYGYTF; CDR3 DNA: TGCGCCAGCAGCTTGGATCCGGCTCGCGACTATGGCTACACCTTC